The 26 T cell receptor beta chains presented below share a single source sample, sequenced in a study of control samples from healthy donors and cancer patients. Here immunoSEQ multiplex PCR was the method, and the copy in TCRdb shows in-frame clones only, minus some. Of 70,000 or so clones listed, approximately 80% are singletons. Sequencing was performed on blood. Source of these receptors: a man between 45 and 60 years old in good health.

The chain couples TRBV5-1 to TRBJ1-1, with 10 bases fitting TRBD1. The CDR3 runs to 15 residues. Per the germline V gene, CDR1 is SGHRS and CDR2 is YFSETQ. Trimming cost V 4 bases and J 4 bases; bases outside gene matches: 7. The CDR3: CASSQGWTGGTEAFF. The CDR3 nucleotides are TGCGCCAGCAGCCAAGGCTGGACAGGGGGCACTGAAGCTTTCTTT. Full variable domain (outside the CDR3, taken from reference TRBV5-1 and TRBJ1-1): KAGVTQTPRYLIKTRGQQVTLSCSPISGHRSVSWYQQTPGQGLQFLFEYFSETQRNKGNFPGRFSGRQFSNSRSEMNVSTLELGDSALYLCASSQGWTGGTEAFFGQGTRLTVV.

The genes are TRBV5-1 and TRBJ2-2; tentative D call: TRBD2 (6 bases). This CDR3 has 16 residues. CDR1 is SGHRS and CDR2 is YFSETQ in the germline V gene. With 5 bases removed from V and 4 bases from J, the gap between germline ends came to 18 bases. The CDR3 nucleotides read TGCGCCAGCAGGCCGGAGGGCAGGGAGTTCACCGGGGAGCTGTTTTTT. It encodes CASRPEGREFTGELFF.

This rearrangement joins TRBV27 to TRBJ2-7; 9 bases match TRBD1. The germline gives CDR1 MNHEY, CDR2 SMNVEV (reference sequence). After removal of 1 base from V and 0 bases from J, the junction contained 10 bases not matched to a gene. The CDR3 consists of 18 residues. The CDR3 coding sequence is TGTGCCAGCAGTTTATGGGCACCCGGGACAGGGAACTCCTACGAGCAGTACTTC. It specifies CASSLWAPGTGNSYEQYF.

The chain links TRBV27 to TRBJ2-2, with 9 bases fitting TRBD1. V shed 8 bases and J 7 bases; nucleotides not matched to a gene: 8. Germline CDR1 MNHEY, CDR2 SMNVEV (reference sequence). This CDR3 region has 14 residues. The DNA of the CDR3 is TGTGCCAGCCAAGAATGGACAGGGGTCGGGGAGCTGTTTTTT. This translates into CASQEWTGVGELFF.

The V gene is TRBV12-3 or TRBV12-4, the J gene TRBJ1-4; D is perhaps TRBD1 (6 bases). The CDR3 length is 13 residues. V gave up 0 bases and J gave up 12 bases, with 11 bases separating them. DNA for the CDR3: TGTGCCAGCAGTTTAGCGGGGAGGGGGGAACTGTTTTTT. Its protein is CASSLAGRGELFF.

The chain has TRBV5-4 and TRBJ1-3; D is uncertain. This CDR3 contains 15 residues. Germline V gene sequence: CDR1 SGHNT, CDR2 YYREEE (reference sequence). With 6 bases removed from V and 0 bases from J, the gap between germline ends came to 13 bases. In nucleotides, the CDR3 is TGTGCCAGCACCTCTCGAAGCGACTCTGGAAACACCATATATTTT. This translates into CASTSRSDSGNTIYF.

The V gene is TRBV20-1, the J gene TRBJ2-2, with 8 bases fitting TRBD2. V shed 3 bases and J 4 bases; nucleotides not matched to a gene: 10. Germline CDR1 and CDR2: DFQATT and SNEGSKA (reference sequence). The CDR3 runs to 16 residues. In nucleotides, the CDR3 is TGCAGTGCTAGTGGGGTTGGCGGGAGGCCCACCGGGGAGCTGTTTTTT. Amino acids: CSASGVGGRPTGELFF.

This clone has only one observation. The chain has TRBV6-5 and TRBJ1-2; D not certain. V was cut by 0 bases and J by 2 bases, with 4 bases left in between. The germline V gene encodes CDR1 MNHEY and CDR2 SVGAGI. This CDR3 has 13 amino acids. The CDR3 loop is CASSYSANYGYTF. The CDR3 region has the DNA TGTGCCAGCAGTTACTCGGCCAACTATGGCTACACCTTC.

The gene calls are TRBV19 and TRBJ1-1, with TRBD1 matching 7 bases. The CDR3 spans 16 residues. After removal of 4 bases from V and 3 bases from J, the junction contained 11 bases not matched to a gene. The V gene's germline CDR1 is LNHDA and CDR2 SQIVND (reference sequence). CDR3 residues: CASSTGSGRGDTEAFF. CDR3 DNA sequence: TGTGCCAGTAGTACTGGGTCGGGCAGGGGGGACACTGAAGCTTTCTTT.

This rearrangement joins TRBV18 to TRBJ1-1, with D possibly matching TRBD1 (6 bases). Germline V CDR1 and CDR2: KGHSH, LQKENI. Trimming pared 4 bases from V and 0 bases from J, leaving 9 bases between. The CDR3 length is 14 residues. The CDR3 DNA follows: TGTGCCAGCTCACTCAGGGGCCTGAACACTGAAGCTTTCTTT. As protein: CASSLRGLNTEAFF.

This clone came up a few times. The gene calls are TRBV28 and TRBJ1-6; D is ambiguous. The CDR3 has 14 amino acids. Germline V gene data show CDR1 as MDHEN and CDR2 as SYDVKM. With 3 bases removed from V and 15 bases from J, the gap between germline ends came to 18 bases. The CDR3, as DNA: TGTGCCAGCAGTTTCTTCTCCAACGGCGTCCGCCTCCACTTT. It specifies CASSFFSNGVRLHF.

J is TRBJ2-4 and V is TRBV19; tentatively, D is TRBD1 or TRBD2 (5 bases each). Germline values: CDR1 LNHDA, CDR2 SQIVND (reference sequence). The V gene lost 3 bases and the J gene lost 3 bases, with 9 bases spanning the gap. This CDR3 contains 14 residues. CDR3 sequence reads: CASSIRDGKNIQYF. The DNA for the CDR3 is TGTGCCAGTAGTATCCGGGACGGCAAAAACATTCAGTACTTC.

The V and J genes are TRBV4-1 and TRBJ2-4, with 7 nucleotides matching TRBD2. Germline trimming cut 1 base from V and 8 bases from J; bases unmatched to any gene: 8. Germline CDR1 is MGHRA and CDR2 is YSYEKL. This CDR3 has 15 residues. In DNA form, the CDR3 reads TGCGCCAGCAGCCAAGTGGGGCGGGAGAGATACATTCAGTACTTC. Its protein is CASSQVGRERYIQYF.

The genes are TRBV9 and TRBJ1-2, with D perhaps matching TRBD1 (6 bases). V lost 3 bases and J lost 0, with 12 bases in between. CDR3 length: 15 amino acids. Looked up from germline, CDR1 is SGDLS and CDR2 is YYNGEE. The CDR3 DNA follows: TGTGCCAGCAGCGCGCGGGACACAGCTAACTATGGCTACACCTTC. Translating it yields CASSARDTANYGYTF.

The V and J genes are TRBV4-1 and TRBJ1-4, with a possible D match to TRBD1 (5 bases). The CDR3 length is 15 residues. Trimming stripped 0 bases from V and 4 bases from J, with 9 bases between. Germline CDR1 is MGHRA and CDR2 is YSYEKL. The CDR3 DNA sequence: TGCGCCAGCAGCCAAGAAGGGACTGGTAATGAAAAACTGTTTTTT. Amino acids: CASSQEGTGNEKLFF.

V and J are TRBV11-2 and TRBJ2-3; possible D gene TRBD2, 5 bases. The ends were cut back, 5 bases at V and 8 bases at J, with 14 bases in the middle. Germline V lookup: CDR1 SGHAT, CDR2 FQNNGV. The CDR3 runs to 13 residues. CDR3 DNA sequence: TGTGCCAGCAGCGTGGAGCGGCCCGGTACGCAGTATTTT. Protein product: CASSVERPGTQYF.

The chain couples TRBV3-1 (or the pseudogene TRBV3-2) to TRBJ2-3; the D is unclear. The germline CDR1 and CDR2 sequences are LGHDT and YNNKEL (reference sequence). The CDR3 consists of 15 residues. V was clipped by 1 base and J by 0 bases, with 8 bases between them. CDR3 loop: CASSQGGRSTDTQYF. The CDR3 DNA is TGTGCCAGCAGCCAAGGAGGCCGAAGCACAGATACGCAGTATTTT.

The chain links TRBV15 to TRBJ1-1; the match to TRBD1 covers 7 bases. The germline V gene has CDR1 LNHNV and CDR2 YYDKDF (reference sequence). J was trimmed by 2 bases and V by 1 base; bases with no gene match: 7. The CDR3 totals 16 residues. CDR3: CATSRAQGLPNTEAFF. The CDR3 DNA sequence: TGTGCCACCAGCAGAGCACAGGGGCTCCCAAACACTGAAGCTTTCTTT.

The gene calls are TRBV2 and TRBJ1-5; D remains unclear. This CDR3 contains 12 residues. Trimming took off 6 bases at V and 3 bases at J, with 6 bases between the two ends. Germline CDR1 reads SNHLY; CDR2 reads FYNNEI. The CDR3 nucleotides are TGTGCCAGCAGGTCACTCAATCAGCCCCAGCATTTT. Translation: CASRSLNQPQHF.

The chain recombines TRBV28 with TRBJ1-5; perhaps TRBD1 as D (6 bases). Germline values: CDR1 MDHEN, CDR2 SYDVKM. This CDR3 has 15 amino acids. V lost 6 bases and J lost 5, with 17 bases in between. The CDR3 is CASRRGGLGYQPQHF. In DNA form, the CDR3 reads TGTGCCAGCAGGAGGGGGGGGCTTGGTTATCAGCCCCAGCATTTT.

The V and J genes are TRBV6-5 and TRBJ1-3; no clear D. V was pared by 7 bases and J by 2 bases, with 12 bases between. CDR3 size: 14 residues. Germline CDR1 MNHEY, CDR2 SVGAGI. The CDR3, as DNA: TGTGCCAGCACTCGGGGTTCCACTGGAAACACCATATATTTT. Translated, it gives CASTRGSTGNTIYF.

This chain connects TRBV28 to TRBJ1-5, with 7 bases aligning to TRBD1. The germline V gene encodes CDR1 MDHEN and CDR2 SYDVKM. This CDR3 spans 18 amino acids. V was clipped by 3 bases and J by 0 bases; unmatched bases: 11. CDR3: CASSLGYRDSGSNQPQHF. In DNA form, the CDR3 reads TGTGCCAGCAGTTTGGGATACCGGGACAGCGGTAGCAATCAGCCCCAGCATTTT.

The CDR3 DNA sequence: TGTGCCAGTAGTAAGGCTAGCGGACGCTACGAGCAGTACTTC. It codes for CASSKASGRYEQYF. The rearrangement uses TRBV19 and TRBJ2-7; TRBD2 aligns across 7 bases. Per the germline V gene, CDR1 is LNHDA and CDR2 is SQIVND (reference sequence). CDR3 length: 14 residues. V was clipped by 4 bases and J by 3 bases; unmatched bases: 6.

The chain uses TRBV3-1 (or the pseudogene TRBV3-2) and TRBJ2-7, with D possibly matching TRBD2 (5 bases). With 4 bases removed from V and 2 bases from J, the gap between germline ends came to 12 bases. Germline V CDR1 and CDR2: LGHDT, YNNKEL (reference sequence). The CDR3 length is 14 residues. CDR3 region: CASSPRPGAYEQYF. For the CDR3, the DNA is TGTGCCAGCAGCCCCCGGCCCGGGGCCTACGAGCAGTACTTC.

The rearrangement links TRBV2 to TRBJ2-7; no clear D gene. There are 13 residues in the CDR3. The germline V gene encodes CDR1 SNHLY and CDR2 FYNNEI. V was shortened by 2 bases and J by 2 bases, with 7 bases between the two germline ends. CDR3 sequence (DNA): TGTGCCAGCAGTGAACAGCCTGCCTACGAGCAGTACTTC. Its translation: CASSEQPAYEQYF.

The chain recombines TRBV7-9 with TRBJ2-6; D unresolved. Germline V gene lookup returns CDR1 SEHNR and CDR2 FQNEAQ (reference sequence). This CDR3 has 17 residues. V lost 6 bases and J lost 2, with 17 bases in between. The CDR3 nucleotides are TGTGCCAGCAGTCCGAACGTTGGGATCCCTGGGGCCAACGTCCTGACTTTC. Translating gives CASSPNVGIPGANVLTF.